This passage covers 23 T cell receptor beta chains from one sample sequenced in a study of vaccination effects on CD4 cells after COVID-19. This table comes from immunoSEQ multiplex PCR, and its TCRdb copy is limited to in-frame clones, with some not included. The sample includes more than 15,000 clones, approximately 70% of them seen just once. Antigen-specific CD4+ T cells expanded by the ViraFEST assay with viral peptide pools were then sequenced. At the end of around 11 days of culture, CD4+ T cells were isolated. All participants had two doses of either the BNT162b2 or mRNA-1273 vaccine. Their recognized antigens are unknown. The material sequenced was CD4+ T cells from PBMCs cultured with SARS-CoV-2 spike peptides, taken after COVID-19 vaccination. The receptor source for this set is a human donor who received a COVID-19 vaccine.

This clone was counted only a few times. This sequence joins TRBV4-3 and TRBJ2-3, with 7 bases fitting TRBD2. V dropped 5 bases and J dropped 5; count of bases not matched to a gene: 10. CDR3 length equals 15 residues. CDR1 and CDR2 (germline): LGHNA, YSLEER. In DNA, the CDR3 is TGCGCCAGCAGCTCGGGCGTCCGGGGGGAAGATACGCAGTATTTT. It yields the protein CASSSGVRGEDTQYF.

V is TRBV3-1 (or the pseudogene TRBV3-2) and J is TRBJ2-5, with 9 bases matching TRBD2. There are 16 residues in the CDR3. J gave up 5 bases and V 4 bases, and 11 bases lay outside the gene matches. The germline gives CDR1 LGHDT, CDR2 YNNKEL (reference sequence). The CDR3 DNA reads TGTGCCAGCAGCCCCCGGGATAGCGGGAGAGGTGAGACCCAGTACTTC. It codes for CASSPRDSGRGETQYF.

V usage is TRBV30 and J usage is TRBJ1-2, with a tentative D call TRBD1 (6 bases). V lost 0 bases, J lost 9 bases, and 8 bases lay in between. Per germline, CDR1 GTSNPN and CDR2 SVGIG (reference sequence). The CDR3 loop spans 11 amino acids. CDR3 amino acids: CAWSVGASYTF. As DNA, the CDR3 is TGTGCCTGGAGTGTGGGGGCTAGCTACACCTTC.

The chain recombines TRBV25-1 with TRBJ2-1; tentatively, D is TRBD2 (6 bases). Germline V CDR1 and CDR2: MGHDK, SYGVNS. This CDR3 is 15 amino acids long. V lost 5 bases and J 7 bases, leaving 18 bases between the germline ends. The CDR3 here is CASSNLGDLGNEQFF. CDR3 DNA sequence: TGTGCCAGCAGTAACCTAGGGGACTTGGGTAATGAGCAGTTCTTC.

By share, this clone ranks as medium-sized (0.01 to 0.1%). J is TRBJ1-1 and V is TRBV6-1; possibly TRBD1 for D (5 bases). V was pared by 3 bases and J by 9 bases, with 20 bases between. The CDR3 covers 15 residues. Germline V gives CDR1 MNHNS, CDR2 SASEGT. The CDR3 DNA sequence: TGTGCCAGCAGTGAGGGGCAGGGCGTTTCTGCCAAAGCTTTCTTT. This encodes CASSEGQGVSAKAFF.

The chain uses TRBV6-5 and TRBJ1-1; D gene unclear. CDR3 length equals 15 residues. V dropped 0 bases and J dropped 0 bases, with 8 bases sitting between them. From germline, CDR1 is MNHEY and CDR2 SVGAGI. The DNA of the CDR3 is TGTGCCAGCAGTTACTCGGACCGCATGAACACTGAAGCTTTCTTT. Residues: CASSYSDRMNTEAFF.

The rearrangement links TRBV6-5 to TRBJ1-5; unclear D gene. The ends were cut back, 5 bases at V and 3 bases at J, with 11 bases in the middle. The CDR3 is 14 amino acids. CDR1 is MNHEY and CDR2 is SVGAGI in the germline V gene. CDR3 amino acids: CASSPARDNQPQHF. The CDR3 coding sequence is TGTGCCAGCAGTCCCGCTCGGGACAATCAGCCCCAGCATTTT.

The CDR3 DNA is TGCGCCAGCAGCTTGCTCGGGGACGGAAACACCATATATTTT. Its protein is CASSLLGDGNTIYF. V gene TRBV5-1 combines with J gene TRBJ1-3, with a tentative D call TRBD1 (5 bases). V lost 1 base, J lost 4 bases, and 9 bases lay in between. The CDR3 has 14 residues. Per germline, CDR1 SGHRS and CDR2 YFSETQ.

The V gene is TRBV20-1, the J gene TRBJ1-1; D is unclear. The CDR3 length is 13 residues. Trimming took off 3 bases at V and 1 base at J, with 9 bases between the two ends. The germline V gene has CDR1 DFQATT and CDR2 SNEGSKA (reference sequence). The CDR3 sequence: CSASSLRNTEAFF. CDR3 DNA: TGCAGTGCTAGTTCACTAAGGAACACTGAAGCTTTCTTT.

This clone is medium-sized. This chain links TRBV5-1 with TRBJ1-5; TRBD1 matches at 9 bases. V was clipped by 4 bases and J by 3 bases; unmatched bases: 5. This CDR3 has 15 amino acids. CDR1 and CDR2 from the germline V gene are SGHRS and YFSETQ. CDR3 region: CASSLGQGYNQPQHF. CDR3 in DNA: TGCGCCAGCAGCCTGGGACAGGGATACAATCAGCCCCAGCATTTT.

V gene TRBV11-2 combines with J gene TRBJ2-1; D remains ambiguous. In germline, CDR1 is SGHAT, CDR2 FQNNGV. The CDR3 spans 11 residues. V lost 5 bases and J lost 11, with 10 bases in between. The CDR3 is CASSAYGKQFF. The CDR3 region has the DNA TGTGCCAGCAGCGCGTACGGTAAGCAGTTCTTC.

The chain is built from TRBV19 and TRBJ1-5, with 9 nucleotides matching TRBD1. The germline CDR1 and CDR2 sequences are LNHDA and SQIVND (reference sequence). The V gene end was trimmed by 3 bases and the J gene end by 6 bases; junction bases not matched to a gene: 21. The CDR3 runs to 20 residues. As DNA, the CDR3 is TGTGCCAGTAGTATGGGCTCGAATTGGACAGGGGACCAGATCCCTCAGCCCCAGCATTTT. It translates to CASSMGSNWTGDQIPQPQHF.

This clone was picked up one time. V is TRBV6-5 and J is TRBJ1-2; D not resolved. Germline lookup yields CDR1 MNHEY and CDR2 SVGAGI. V was pared by 0 bases and J by 3 bases, with 5 bases between. CDR3 length: 13 amino acids. Written as DNA, the CDR3 is TGTGCCAGCAGTTACTCACGGGACTATGGCTACACCTTC. This gives the protein CASSYSRDYGYTF.

The J gene is TRBJ2-1, the V gene TRBV30; possibly TRBD1 or TRBD2 for D (5 bases each). The V and J ends lost 1 base and 4 bases respectively, with 23 bases between them. CDR1 is GTSNPN and CDR2 is SVGIG in the germline V gene (reference sequence). The CDR3 contains 18 residues. CDR3 DNA: TGTGCCTGGAGTGGGTACAATTGGGACCCCCGGAGATACAATGAGCAGTTCTTC. As protein: CAWSGYNWDPRRYNEQFF.

The chain combines TRBV28 with TRBJ2-4; D is undetermined. The germline gives CDR1 MDHEN, CDR2 SYDVKM. Trimming shortened V by 5 bases and J by 0 bases, and 11 bases separated the two germline ends. The CDR3 is 15 amino acids. CDR3 sequence reads: CASSNLDLAKNIQYF. In DNA form, the CDR3 reads TGTGCCAGCAGTAACTTAGACTTAGCCAAAAACATTCAGTACTTC.

The chain links TRBV19 to TRBJ1-5; 7 nucleotides agree with TRBD1. Losses at the gene ends were 6 bases for V and 4 bases for J; bases not matched to a gene: 9. The CDR3 spans 15 residues. Per germline, CDR1 LNHDA and CDR2 SQIVND (reference sequence). The CDR3 reads CASRARQGENQPQHF. The CDR3 nucleotides are TGTGCCAGTAGGGCCCGTCAGGGGGAAAATCAGCCCCAGCATTTT.

The chain uses TRBV11-2 and TRBJ2-2; possibly TRBD2 for D (5 bases). The V end lost 5 bases, the J end lost 0 bases, and 16 bases lay between the germline ends. This CDR3 has 17 residues. Germline-derived CDR1 and CDR2 are SGHAT and FQNNGV. Here the CDR3 reads CASSRDPSLANTGELFF. In DNA, the CDR3 is TGTGCCAGCAGCCGTGATCCCTCACTAGCGAACACCGGGGAGCTGTTTTTT.

The chain employs TRBV5-4 and TRBJ2-1, with 13 bases identical to TRBD2. Germline assignment: CDR1 SGHNT and CDR2 YYREEE (reference sequence). The CDR3 has 15 amino acids. Trimming at V came to 2 bases and at J to 6 bases, leaving 2 bases not matched to a gene. CDR3 sequence (DNA): TGTGCCAGCAGCTTCTGGACTAGCGGGAGCAATGAGCAGTTCTTC. Protein product: CASSFWTSGSNEQFF.

The chain links TRBV12-3 or TRBV12-4 to TRBJ2-3, with D perhaps TRBD2 (5 bases). Trimming cost V 2 bases and J 6 bases, with 9 bases left between them. The CDR3 has 13 residues. The CDR3 bases are TGTGCCAGCAGTTTATGGCGGGCGGATACGCAGTATTTT. This codes for CASSLWRADTQYF.

The CDR3 region is CASSSGTSVDEQYF. The CDR3 coding sequence is TGTGCCAGCAGCTCCGGGACTAGCGTCGACGAGCAGTACTTC. This chain connects TRBV11-2 to TRBJ2-7; TRBD2 matches 10 bases. Per the germline V gene, CDR1 is SGHAT and CDR2 is FQNNGV. V gave up 4 bases and J gave up 5 bases; unmatched junction bases: 5. This CDR3 has 14 residues.

This chain links TRBV9 with TRBJ1-2, with D possibly TRBD1 on 5 matching bases. CDR3 length: 16 residues. CDR1 and CDR2 from the germline V gene are SGDLS and YYNGEE. Trimming stripped 0 bases from V and 7 bases from J, with 19 bases between. CDR3 sequence (DNA): TGTGCCAGCAGCGTAGCTAGGGGATTAGGGATGTCTGGCTACACCTTC. Translation: CASSVARGLGMSGYTF.

This clone is medium-sized in the sample. The chain is built from TRBV5-1 and TRBJ2-5; TRBD2 might be the D (6 bases). Deletions cut 4 bases from V and 2 bases from J, with 15 bases between. This CDR3 is built from 15 residues. Germline V lookup: CDR1 SGHRS, CDR2 YFSETQ. The CDR3 DNA sequence: TGCGCCAGCAGCCCAACGTCGGGAGTTCAAGAGACCCAGTACTTC. Its translation is CASSPTSGVQETQYF. The variable domain in full, completed from reference TRBV5-1 and TRBJ2-5, reads KAGVTQTPRYLIKTRGQQVTLSCSPISGHRSVSWYQQTPGQGLQFLFEYFSETQRNKGNFPGRFSGRQFSNSRSEMNVSTLELGDSALYLCASSPTSGVQETQYFGPGTRLLVL.

The chain joins TRBV20-1 to TRBJ2-5; 9 bases are a match to TRBD2. The length of the CDR3 is 15 residues. In germline, CDR1 is DFQATT, CDR2 SNEGSKA (reference sequence). Germline trimming cut 3 bases from V and 5 bases from J; bases unmatched to any gene: 10. CDR3 DNA: TGCAGTGCTAGTTGGCGGGAGGGCCCTCGGGAGACCCAGTACTTC. It encodes CSASWREGPRETQYF.